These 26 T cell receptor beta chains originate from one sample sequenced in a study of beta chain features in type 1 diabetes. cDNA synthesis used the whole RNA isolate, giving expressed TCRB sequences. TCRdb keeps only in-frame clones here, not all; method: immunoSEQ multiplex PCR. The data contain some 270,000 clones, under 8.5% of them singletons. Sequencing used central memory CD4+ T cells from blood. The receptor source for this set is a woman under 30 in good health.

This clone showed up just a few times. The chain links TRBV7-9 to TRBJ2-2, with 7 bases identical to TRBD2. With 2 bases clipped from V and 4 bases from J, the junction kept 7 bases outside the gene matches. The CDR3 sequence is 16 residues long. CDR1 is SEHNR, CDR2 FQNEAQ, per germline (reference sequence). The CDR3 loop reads CASSLNGRSGTGELFF. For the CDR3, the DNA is TGTGCCAGCAGCTTAAACGGGAGGTCGGGCACCGGGGAGCTGTTTTTT.

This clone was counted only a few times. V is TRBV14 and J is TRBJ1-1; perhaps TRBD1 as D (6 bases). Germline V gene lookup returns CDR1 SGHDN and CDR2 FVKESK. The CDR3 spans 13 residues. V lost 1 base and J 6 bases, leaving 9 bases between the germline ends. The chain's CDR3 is CASSQVGGAEAFF. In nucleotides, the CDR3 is TGTGCCAGCAGCCAAGTGGGGGGCGCTGAAGCTTTCTTT.

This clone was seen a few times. This CDR3 reads CASSEARSRGNGYGYTF. Written as DNA, the CDR3 is TGTGCCAGCAGTGAAGCGCGAAGCAGGGGAAATGGCTATGGCTACACCTTC. The rearrangement joins TRBV6-1 to TRBJ1-2; a possible D gene is TRBD1 (6 bases). Germline lookup yields CDR1 MNHNS and CDR2 SASEGT. Trimming removed 0 bases at V and 4 bases at J, with 18 bases between. This CDR3 has 17 residues.

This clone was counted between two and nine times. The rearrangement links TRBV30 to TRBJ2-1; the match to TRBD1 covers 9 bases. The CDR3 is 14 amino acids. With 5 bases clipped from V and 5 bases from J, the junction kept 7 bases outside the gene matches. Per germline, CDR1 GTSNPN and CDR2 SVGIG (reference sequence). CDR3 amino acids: CAWETGTGNNEQFF. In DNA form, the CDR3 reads TGTGCCTGGGAGACCGGGACAGGGAACAATGAGCAGTTCTTC.

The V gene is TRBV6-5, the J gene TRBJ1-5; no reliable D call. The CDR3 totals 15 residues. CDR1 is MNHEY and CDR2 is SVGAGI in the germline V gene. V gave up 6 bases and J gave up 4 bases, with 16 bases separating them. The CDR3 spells CASSPISRANQPQHF. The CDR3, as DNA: TGTGCCAGCAGCCCCATTTCGCGGGCGAATCAGCCCCAGCATTTT.

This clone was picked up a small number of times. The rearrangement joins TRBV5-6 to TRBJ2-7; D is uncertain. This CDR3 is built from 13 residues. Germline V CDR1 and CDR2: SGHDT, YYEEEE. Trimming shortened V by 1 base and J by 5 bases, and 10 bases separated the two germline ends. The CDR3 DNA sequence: TGTGCCAGCAGCTTGCTGGAGAACGACGAGCAGTACGTC. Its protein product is CASSLLENDEQYV.

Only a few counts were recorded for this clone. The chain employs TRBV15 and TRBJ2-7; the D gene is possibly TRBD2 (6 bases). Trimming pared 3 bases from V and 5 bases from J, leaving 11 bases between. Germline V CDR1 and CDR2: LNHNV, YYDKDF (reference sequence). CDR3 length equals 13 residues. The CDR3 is CATSRDYRDEQYF. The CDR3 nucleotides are TGTGCCACCAGCAGGGACTATCGGGACGAGCAGTACTTC.

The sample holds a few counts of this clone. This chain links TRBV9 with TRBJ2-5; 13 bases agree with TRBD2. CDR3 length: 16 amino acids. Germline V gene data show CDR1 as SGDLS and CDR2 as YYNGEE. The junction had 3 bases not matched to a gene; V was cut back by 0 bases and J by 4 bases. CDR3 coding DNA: TGTGCCAGCAGCGTAGGCGGACTAGCGGGAGCAGAGACCCAGTACTTC. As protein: CASSVGGLAGAETQYF.

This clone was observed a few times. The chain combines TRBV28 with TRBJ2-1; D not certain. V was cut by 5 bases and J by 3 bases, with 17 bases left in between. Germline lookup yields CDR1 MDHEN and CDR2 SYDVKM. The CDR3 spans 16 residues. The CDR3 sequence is CASSPLGPQNYNEQFF. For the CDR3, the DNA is TGTGCCAGCAGTCCCCTCGGGCCGCAAAACTACAATGAGCAGTTCTTC.

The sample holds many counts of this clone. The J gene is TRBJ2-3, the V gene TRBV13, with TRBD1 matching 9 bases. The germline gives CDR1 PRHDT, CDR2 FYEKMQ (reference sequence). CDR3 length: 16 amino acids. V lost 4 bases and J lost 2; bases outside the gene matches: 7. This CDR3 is CASSSRRDRDTDTQYF. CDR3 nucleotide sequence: TGTGCCAGCAGCTCTCGCCGGGACAGGGACACAGATACGCAGTATTTT.

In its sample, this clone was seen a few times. The DNA for the CDR3 is TGTGCCAGCAGTGACGACTCCAATGGCTACACCTTC. It is translated as CASSDDSNGYTF. The chain recombines TRBV25-1 with TRBJ1-2; D uncertain. With 3 bases removed from V and 6 bases from J, the gap between germline ends came to 8 bases. The CDR3 runs to 12 residues. In germline, CDR1 is MGHDK, CDR2 SYGVNS.

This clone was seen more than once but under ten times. CDR3 coding DNA: TGTGCCAGCAGCTTGGACAGGGAAGGGCAGTTCTTC. Its protein is CASSLDREGQFF. The chain joins TRBV7-2 to TRBJ2-1; 8 bases fit TRBD1. This CDR3 spans 12 amino acids. Unmatched junction bases numbered 4, after V lost 3 bases and J lost 12 bases. Germline loops: CDR1 SGHTA, CDR2 FQGNSA.

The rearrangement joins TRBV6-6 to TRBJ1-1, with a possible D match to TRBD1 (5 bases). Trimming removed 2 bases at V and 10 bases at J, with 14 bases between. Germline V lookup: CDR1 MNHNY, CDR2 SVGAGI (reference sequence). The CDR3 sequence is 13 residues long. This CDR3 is CASSYEGATGAFF. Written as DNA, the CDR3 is TGTGCCAGCAGTTACGAAGGGGCTACCGGAGCTTTCTTT.

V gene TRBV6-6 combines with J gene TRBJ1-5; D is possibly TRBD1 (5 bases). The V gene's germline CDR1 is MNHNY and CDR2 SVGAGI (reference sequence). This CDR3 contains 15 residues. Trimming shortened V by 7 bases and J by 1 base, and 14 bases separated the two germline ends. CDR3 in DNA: TGTGCCAGCACTCTGACAGAATCAAGCAATCAGCCCCAGCATTTT. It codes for CASTLTESSNQPQHF.

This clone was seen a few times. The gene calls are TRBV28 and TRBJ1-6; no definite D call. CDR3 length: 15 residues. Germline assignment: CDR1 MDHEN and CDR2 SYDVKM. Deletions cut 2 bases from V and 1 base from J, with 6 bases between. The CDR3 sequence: CASSLAGSYNSPLHF. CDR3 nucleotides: TGTGCCAGCAGTTTAGCGGGTTCCTATAATTCACCCCTCCACTTT.

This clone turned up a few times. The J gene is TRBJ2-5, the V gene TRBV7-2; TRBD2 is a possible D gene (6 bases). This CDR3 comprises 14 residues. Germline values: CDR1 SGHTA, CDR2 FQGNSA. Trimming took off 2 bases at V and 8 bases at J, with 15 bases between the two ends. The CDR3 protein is CASSLNPKTSTQYF. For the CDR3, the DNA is TGTGCCAGCAGCTTAAACCCTAAGACTAGTACCCAGTACTTC.

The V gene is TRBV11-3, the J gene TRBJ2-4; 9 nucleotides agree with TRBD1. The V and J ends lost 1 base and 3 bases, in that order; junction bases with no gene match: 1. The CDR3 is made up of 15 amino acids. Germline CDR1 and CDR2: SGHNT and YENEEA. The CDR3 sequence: CASSLGQGGKNIQYF. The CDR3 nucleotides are TGTGCCAGCAGCTTAGGACAGGGGGGCAAAAACATTCAGTACTTC.

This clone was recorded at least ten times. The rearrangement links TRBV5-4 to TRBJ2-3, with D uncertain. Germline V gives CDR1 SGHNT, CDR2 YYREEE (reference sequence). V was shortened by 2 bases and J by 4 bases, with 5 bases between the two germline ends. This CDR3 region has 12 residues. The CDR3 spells CASSLNSDTQYF. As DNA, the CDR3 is TGTGCCAGCAGCTTAAATTCAGATACGCAGTATTTT.

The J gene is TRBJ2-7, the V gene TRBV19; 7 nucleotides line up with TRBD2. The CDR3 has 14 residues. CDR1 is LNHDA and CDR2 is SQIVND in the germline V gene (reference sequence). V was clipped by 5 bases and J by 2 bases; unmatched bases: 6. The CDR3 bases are TGTGCCAGTAGTCGGGGAGGGGATACCTACGAGCAGTACTTC. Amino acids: CASSRGGDTYEQYF. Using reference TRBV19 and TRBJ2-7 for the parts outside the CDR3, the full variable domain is DGGITQSPKYLFRKEGQNVTLSCEQNLNHDAMYWYRQDPGQGLRLIYYSQIVNDFQKGDIAEGYSVSREKKESFPLTVTSAQKNPTAFYLCASSRGGDTYEQYFGPGTRLTVT.

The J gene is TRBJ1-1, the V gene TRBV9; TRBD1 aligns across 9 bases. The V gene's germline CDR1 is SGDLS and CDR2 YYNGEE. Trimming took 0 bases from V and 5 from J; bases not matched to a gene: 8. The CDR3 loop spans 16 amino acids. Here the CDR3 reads CASSVELGQGNTEAFF. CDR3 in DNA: TGTGCCAGCAGCGTAGAGTTAGGACAGGGGAATACTGAAGCTTTCTTT.

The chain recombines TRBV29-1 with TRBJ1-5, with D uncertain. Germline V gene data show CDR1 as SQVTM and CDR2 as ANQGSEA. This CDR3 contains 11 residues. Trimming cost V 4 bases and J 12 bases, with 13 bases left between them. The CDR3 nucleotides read TGCAGCGTTGTAGTTGGAAGGGTCCAGCATTTT. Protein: CSVVVGRVQHF.

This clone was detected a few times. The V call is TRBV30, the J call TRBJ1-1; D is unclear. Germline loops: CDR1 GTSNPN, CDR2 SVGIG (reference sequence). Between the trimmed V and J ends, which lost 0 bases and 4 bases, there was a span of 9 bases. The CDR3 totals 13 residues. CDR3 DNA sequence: TGTGCCTGGAGTGTGTTTTCCACCACTGAAGCTTTCTTT. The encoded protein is CAWSVFSTTEAFF.

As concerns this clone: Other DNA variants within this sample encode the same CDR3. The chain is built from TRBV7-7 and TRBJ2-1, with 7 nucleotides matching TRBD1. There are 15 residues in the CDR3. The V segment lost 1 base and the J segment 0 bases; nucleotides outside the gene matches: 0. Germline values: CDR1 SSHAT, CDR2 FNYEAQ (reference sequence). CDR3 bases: TGTGCCAGCAGCTTAGGACAGGGCTCCTACAATGAGCAGTTCTTC. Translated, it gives CASSLGQGSYNEQFF.

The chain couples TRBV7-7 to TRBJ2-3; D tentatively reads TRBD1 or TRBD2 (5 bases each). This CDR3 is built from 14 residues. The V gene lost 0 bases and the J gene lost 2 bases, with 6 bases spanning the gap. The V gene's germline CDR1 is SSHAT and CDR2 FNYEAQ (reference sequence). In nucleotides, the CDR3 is TGTGCCAGCAGCTTAGCGGGGACCACAGATACGCAGTATTTT. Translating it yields CASSLAGTTDTQYF.

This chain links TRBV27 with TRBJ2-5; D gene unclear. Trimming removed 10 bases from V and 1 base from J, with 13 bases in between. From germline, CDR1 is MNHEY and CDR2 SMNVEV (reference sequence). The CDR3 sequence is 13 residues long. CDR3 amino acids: CATRRTTQETQYF. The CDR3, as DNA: TGTGCCACCCGGCGCACAACCCAAGAGACCCAGTACTTC.

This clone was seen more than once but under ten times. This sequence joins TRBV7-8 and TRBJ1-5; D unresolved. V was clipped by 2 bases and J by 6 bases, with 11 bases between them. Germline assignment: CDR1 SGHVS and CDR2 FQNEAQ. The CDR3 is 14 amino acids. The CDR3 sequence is CASSLNIGGQPQHF. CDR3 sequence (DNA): TGTGCCAGCAGCTTAAATATAGGCGGTCAGCCCCAGCATTTT.